A single sample gave rise to the 25 T cell receptor beta chains below, sequenced in a study of T cells in Graves' hyperthyroidism and ophthalmopathy. Amplification of TCR beta CDR3 regions was performed using RNA transcripts as template. The HTBI set primed first-round TCR CDR3 RT-PCR. In TCRdb, the multiplex PCR reads were re-called with MiXCR into one record per CDR3 protein. The sample includes hundreds of thousands of distinct CDR3 sequences, about 14% of them seen just once. The material sequenced was blood. These receptors came from a woman under 30 with Graves' hyperthyroidism.

For this clonotype: Since a much larger clone is just one base distant, this may be a read error. The chain couples TRBV28 to TRBJ2-7; 8 positions agree with TRBD1. This CDR3 has 16 amino acids. The ends lost 1 base at V and 5 bases at J; junction bases unmatched: 10. Germline CDR1 is MDHEN and CDR2 is SYDVKM. The CDR3 sequence: CASSLSPDRGVDEQYF. The CDR3 DNA reads as TGTGCCAGCAGTTTATCCCCCGACAGGGGTGTAGACGAGCAGTACTTC. Full variable domain (rest looked up from reference TRBV28 and TRBJ2-7): DVKVTQSSRYLVKRTGEKVFLECVQDMDHENMFWYRQDPGLGLRLIYFSYDVKMKEKGDIPEGYSVSREKKERFSLILESASTNQTSMYLCASSLSPDRGVDEQYFGPGTRLTVT.

The gene calls are TRBV25-1 and TRBJ2-2; D uncertain. Per germline, CDR1 MGHDK and CDR2 SYGVNS. This CDR3 spans 12 amino acids. V gave up 2 bases and J gave up 8 bases, with 6 bases separating them. CDR3 sequence (DNA): TGTGCCAGCAGTGAAGATAGGGGGGAGCTGTTTTTT. Translation: CASSEDRGELFF.

This clonotype was recorded at least ten times. This chain joins TRBV12-3 or TRBV12-4 and TRBJ2-7, with TRBD2 matching over 9 bases. The CDR3 is 15 residues long. V lost 3 bases to trimming and J lost 1 base; unmatched junction nucleotides: 4. In DNA, the CDR3 is TGTGCCAGCAGTTTCAGGGGACTAGCATCCTACGAGCAGTACTTC. Its translation: CASSFRGLASYEQYF.

There are many counts of this clonotype. The chain has TRBV20-1 and TRBJ2-3; 10 nucleotides agree with TRBD2. V lost 6 bases to trimming and J lost 8 bases; unmatched junction nucleotides: 11. Germline values: CDR1 DFQATT, CDR2 SNEGSKA (reference sequence). The CDR3 totals 14 residues. In DNA form, the CDR3 reads TGCAGTGCCAAAGAGGGGACTAGCGACATTACGCAGTATTTT. Its protein product is CSAKEGTSDITQYF.

This clonotype was observed at least ten times. V gene TRBV18 combines with J gene TRBJ2-5, with 7 bases fitting TRBD2. Germline V gene data show CDR1 as KGHSH and CDR2 as LQKENI. This CDR3 is 13 amino acids long. Trimming removed 7 bases from V and 5 bases from J; junction bases left unmatched: 7. The CDR3 DNA follows: TGTGCCAGCTTCCCTAGCGGTTGGGAGACCCAGTACTTC. Protein: CASFPSGWETQYF.

This clonotype was counted only a few times. The chain uses TRBV27 and TRBJ2-5, with D possibly being TRBD2 (5 bases). CDR1 is MNHEY and CDR2 is SMNVEV in the germline V gene (reference sequence). V was cut by 1 base and J by 5 bases, with 8 bases left in between. This CDR3 region has 13 residues. This chain's CDR3 is CASSLFSGETQYF. DNA for the CDR3: TGTGCCAGCAGTTTATTTTCGGGGGAGACCCAGTACTTC.

Comment on this clonotype: One end of the junction varies from germline; a read error may be responsible. V is TRBV29-1 and J is TRBJ1-3; 8 bases match TRBD1. Germline V gene data show CDR1 as SQVTM and CDR2 as ANQGSEA. This CDR3 comprises 14 residues. The CDR3 DNA reads as TGCAGCGTCGCGGACAGGGAGGACGGAAACACCATATGTTTT. Translating gives CSVADREDGNTICF.

Many counts were recorded for this clonotype. This chain connects TRBV12-3 or TRBV12-4 to TRBJ1-6, with D unresolved. There are 15 residues in the CDR3. The germline V and J ends were trimmed by 3 bases and 7 bases, with 13 bases remaining between them. CDR3 sequence: CASSLGITPNSPLHF. CDR3 DNA: TGTGCCAGCAGTTTGGGTATCACACCCAATTCACCCCTCCACTTT.

Many counts were recorded for this clonotype. The V gene is TRBV27, the J gene TRBJ1-2; a weak D match, TRBD1 (5 bases). V was trimmed by 2 bases and J by 5 bases, leaving 15 bases between them. This CDR3 spans 15 amino acids. Germline CDR1 and CDR2: MNHEY and SMNVEV (reference sequence). The CDR3 DNA reads as TGTGCCAGCAGTTTAATGCCAGGGAGATGGTATGGCTACACCTTC. This sequence encodes CASSLMPGRWYGYTF.

This clonotype was seen ten or more times. The CDR3 bases are TGTGCCAGCAGTTTCGCCGGGCCAGAGAACACTGAAGCTTTCTTT. Translated: CASSFAGPENTEAFF. This chain connects TRBV27 to TRBJ1-1; no firm D call. V was clipped by 3 bases and J by 1 base, with 12 bases between them. CDR1 is MNHEY and CDR2 is SMNVEV in the germline V gene (reference sequence). The CDR3 consists of 15 residues.

The chain carries TRBV30 and TRBJ1-4, with TRBD1 as a possible D gene (6 bases). The CDR3 consists of 13 residues. Germline V gene lookup returns CDR1 GTSNPN and CDR2 SVGIG (reference sequence). Between the trimmed V and J ends, which lost 4 bases and 4 bases, there was a span of 10 bases. CDR3 in amino acids: CAWNQGYNEKLFF. The DNA of the CDR3 is TGTGCCTGGAATCAGGGGTATAATGAAAAACTGTTTTTT.

CDR3 loop: CATSETGTGTYEQYF. DNA for the CDR3: TGTGCCACCAGTGAGACCGGGACAGGGACCTACGAGCAGTACTTC. The rearrangement joins TRBV24-1 to TRBJ2-7, with TRBD1 identical over 9 bases. The CDR3 runs 15 residues. After removal of 4 bases from V and 2 bases from J, the junction contained 5 bases not matched to a gene. Germline CDR1 reads KGHDR; CDR2 reads SFDVKD.

This clonotype was recorded at least ten times. This chain joins TRBV7-9 and TRBJ2-1, with 11 bases lining up with TRBD2. V dropped 4 bases and J dropped 6; count of bases not matched to a gene: 17. The CDR3 contains 19 residues. Germline V gene sequence: CDR1 SEHNR, CDR2 FQNEAQ (reference sequence). The CDR3 sequence: CASSSEELTALAGGNEQFF. Written as DNA, the CDR3 is TGTGCCAGCAGCTCAGAGGAACTGACTGCCCTAGCGGGAGGCAATGAGCAGTTCTTC.

Comments on this clonotype: Just one base apart from a much larger clone, this may be a read error. The chain is built from TRBV7-2 and TRBJ2-5, with 8 bases that match TRBD2. The ends lost 3 bases at V and 3 bases at J; junction bases unmatched: 9. The germline gives CDR1 SGHTA, CDR2 FQGNSA. There are 16 residues in the CDR3. CDR3 bases: TGTGCCAGCAGCTTCCCCACTAGCGGAGCGGAAGAGACCCAGTACTTC. This gives the protein CASSFPTSGAEETQYF.

V is TRBV6-2 or TRBV6-3 and J is TRBJ2-4; 10 bases match TRBD2. Germline CDR1 is MNHEY and CDR2 is SVGEGT. This CDR3 contains 18 residues. V dropped 6 bases and J dropped 3; count of bases not matched to a gene: 14. The CDR3 bases are TGTGCCAGCAGACCCCTAGCGGGAGTCGACTGGCACAAAAACATTCAGTACTTC. Residues: CASRPLAGVDWHKNIQYF.

This clonotype was picked up a small number of times. V gene TRBV19 combines with J gene TRBJ1-1; D call uncertain. The CDR3 has 14 residues. V lost 6 bases, J lost 1 base, and 12 bases lay in between. Looked up from germline, CDR1 is LNHDA and CDR2 is SQIVND (reference sequence). The CDR3 sequence is CASRKASWNTEAFF. CDR3 in DNA: TGTGCCAGTAGAAAGGCGTCGTGGAACACTGAAGCTTTCTTT.

The rearrangement joins TRBV2 to TRBJ2-1; 10 bases fit TRBD2. There are 17 residues in the CDR3. V was clipped by 6 bases and J by 4 bases; unmatched bases: 12. Germline V gene sequence: CDR1 SNHLY, CDR2 FYNNEI. In nucleotides, the CDR3 is TGTGCCAGCAGACCCCGACCGTCTAGCGGGGGTTACAATGAGCAGTTCTTC. Translated: CASRPRPSSGGYNEQFF.

V gene TRBV12-3 or TRBV12-4 combines with J gene TRBJ2-5, with 8 bases matching TRBD1. The CDR3 runs to 14 residues. V lost 5 bases, J lost 1 base, and 3 bases stayed unmatched. In DNA form, the CDR3 reads TGTGCCAGCAGTCGCACAGGGGGCCAAGAGACCCAGTACTTC. Its translation: CASSRTGGQETQYF.

As to this clonotype: A much larger clonotype is one base distant, so this may be a read error. The chain recombines TRBV2 with TRBJ2-7; D is undetermined. Germline V lookup: CDR1 SNHLY, CDR2 FYNNEI. Trimming left V 3 bases short and J 5 bases short, with 20 bases between. The CDR3 consists of 16 residues. In DNA form, the CDR3 reads TGTGCCAGCAGTGAGGGTCTAGTCCGACTTGAGAACGAGCAGTACTTC. Its protein is CASSEGLVRLENEQYF.

V is TRBV7-9 and J is TRBJ1-5, with a possible D match to TRBD1 (5 bases). Germline V lookup: CDR1 SEHNR, CDR2 FQNEAQ (reference sequence). The CDR3 length is 13 residues. Trimming took 4 bases from V and 15 from J, leaving 19 bases between them. DNA for the CDR3: TGTGCCAGCAGCTACAGCGGGACGTACCAGCTGCATTTT. Its translation is CASSYSGTYQLHF.

This chain connects TRBV24-1 to TRBJ2-3; 7 positions match TRBD1. Germline CDR1 KGHDR, CDR2 SFDVKD. The CDR3 loop spans 17 amino acids. With 5 bases clipped from V and 0 bases from J, the junction kept 10 bases outside the gene matches. This CDR3 reads CATSGPTGNESTDTQYF. In DNA, the CDR3 is TGTGCCACCAGTGGTCCGACAGGGAATGAAAGCACAGATACGCAGTATTTT.

The chain links TRBV10-3 to TRBJ1-4; D remains ambiguous. Trimming left V 7 bases short and J 3 bases short, with 6 bases between. Germline values: CDR1 ENHRY, CDR2 SYGVKD. CDR3 length equals 12 residues. In DNA form, the CDR3 reads TGTGCCATCAAGGGTTCTAATGAAAAACTGTTTTTT. Translation gives CAIKGSNEKLFF.

The chain couples TRBV7-8 to TRBJ2-1, with 10 bases lining up with TRBD2. The CDR3 totals 14 residues. From germline, CDR1 is SGHVS and CDR2 FQNEAQ. V dropped 6 bases and J dropped 10; count of bases not matched to a gene: 9. CDR3 protein: CASSGLAGVGEQFF. CDR3 nucleotides: TGTGCCAGCAGTGGGCTAGCGGGAGTGGGGGAGCAGTTCTTC.

The sample holds many counts of this clonotype. The chain uses TRBV3-1 and TRBJ1-5; TRBD1 might be the D (5 bases). This CDR3 has 14 residues. From germline, CDR1 is LGHDT and CDR2 YNNKEL (reference sequence). The germline V and J ends were trimmed by 0 bases and 5 bases, with 8 bases remaining between them. In DNA form, the CDR3 reads TGTGCCAGCAGCCAAGAGACGGGGGATCAGCCCCAGCATTTT. This encodes CASSQETGDQPQHF.

The chain employs TRBV7-3 and TRBJ2-3; TRBD1 matches 10 bases. This CDR3 has 15 amino acids. In germline, CDR1 is SGHTA, CDR2 FQGTGA. V trimming: 4 bases; J trimming: 8 bases; junction bases outside the gene matches: 9. The chain's CDR3 is CASSSTGGEAFTQYF. CDR3 DNA: TGTGCCAGCAGCTCGACAGGGGGCGAAGCCTTTACGCAGTATTTT.